In its sample, the clone carrying this T cell receptor beta chain was seen a few times. The record originates from a study of blood T cell repertoires in COVID-19. At the level of the study: Researchers got acute and convalescent COVID-19 samples from the United States, Italy and Spain. PBMCs, B-cell-depleted T cells, or T cells provided the cDNA or gDNA that made up the material.

Data came from immunoSEQ multiplex PCR; TCRdb stores just in-frame clones and leaves some out. The sample records 60,000 to 65,000 clones, around 77% being singletons. Followed longitudinally, the Seattle patients had been enrolled during active infection. This CDR3 is built from 15 residues. CDR1 is MDHEN, CDR2 SYDVKM, per germline. V trimming: 3 bases; J trimming: 0 bases; junction bases outside the gene matches: 4. The source is a woman aged 70-85 years with COVID-19, enrolled during active disease. Specimen: peripheral blood. The chain combines TRBV28 with TRBJ1-1; 7 bases match TRBD1. CDR3 loop: CASSLAGGMNTEAFF. Written as DNA, the CDR3 is TGTGCCAGCAGTTTGGCAGGGGGTATGAACACTGAAGCTTTCTTT.